This TCR beta chain was observed in a study of cytomegalovirus exposure and HLA in healthy donors (dated by TCRdb to the late 2010s). About the investigation overall: An earlier analysis of several hundred of the donors reported roughly 300 Gb of sequence data and 117 million unique TCR beta sequences obtained from about 179 million T cells. A later analysis re-examined previously published TCR beta repertoires from about 700 donors and added high-resolution HLA genotyping to investigate patterns of TCR occurrence. Among the roughly 410 genotyped donors, more than 70% belonged to the genetic ancestry cluster associated with self-reported Caucasian donors. All discovery cohort repertoires had been generated on a single sequencing platform. Rather than drawing on any new phenotypic data, the later analysis identified candidate immune exposures from TCR beta sequences and the way those sequences occurred across donors. The aim of the study was to test whether cataloging public T cell receptors could identify signatures of past pathogen exposure. The study combined high-throughput TCR immunosequencing, statistical association of individual TCRs with disease status, and machine learning to predict cytomegalovirus infection status. Donor age, sex, ethnicity and CMV serostatus were collected together with the repertoire data. Typing coverage differed by locus: A, B, C, DRB1 and DQB1 were typed in roughly 629-630 donors, DQA1 in 500 to 550, DPA1 in over 600, and DPB1 in roughly 450. An earlier analysis of several hundred of the donors used high-throughput TCR beta sequencing to judge whether each TCR beta V gene segment behaved as functional or pseudogenic. A separate validation cohort of over 95 different subjects was used in addition to the approximately 700-subject first cohort. An early release that covered fewer than 750 HLA-typed donors contained approximately 300 gigabases of sequencing data and some 87 million unique TCR sequences. Across roughly 420 genotyped donors of the cohort, an average of about 240,000 unique TCR beta nucleotide sequences per donor were sequenced, and approximately 17% of those sequences were non-productive. HLA typing covered class I and class II loci at four-digit resolution. Because of strong linkage in the cohort, five DR-DQ haplotypes were treated as single units for association and clustering. A later genetic analysis used genome-wide SNP genotypes for about three fifths of the roughly 700 donors, treating that subset as a discovery cohort. The study used immunosequencing to profile the T cell repertoires of around 600 subjects and linked those repertoires to cytomegalovirus serostatus. On the study overall, not on this receptor specifically: Roughly uniform sequencing depth across donors was assumed in presence/absence analyses, although this assumption may not hold. According to a later analysis, parvovirus B19, influenza, CMV and Epstein-Barr virus appeared linked to several top co-occurrence clusters. A later analysis found that HLA-associated TCR beta chains were more clonally expanded and had lower generation probabilities than equally common non-associated chains. Most TCR sequences were observed very rarely across donors, whereas some public TCRs were present in many individuals. In a later analysis, more than 15,000 TCR beta sequences were associated with specific HLA alleles at a false discovery rate of 0.05. Three of the identified cytomegalovirus-associated TCR beta chains were confirmed in vitro to be specific for cytomegalovirus antigens. In a later analysis, most CMV-associated TCR beta chains were found to appear HLA-restricted, with HLA associations seemingly driven largely by CMV exposure. Some IMGT-functional V segments, including TRBV6-2 and TRBV6-3, could not be distinguished by the 87-base-pair reads and were therefore excluded. Cytomegalovirus status was reported to be diagnosed by the classifier with high specificity and sensitivity in both the original and validation cohorts. In a later analysis, TCR association rates were found to vary across HLA loci, with the most associated TCRs seen for DRB1 alleles and the fewest for HLA-C alleles. Because HLA typing was missing for some donors at each locus, association tests included only the typed subset. Because counts were too low, fewer than 20 rarely observed V segments, including chromosome 9 orphons, were excluded from the earlier analysis of under 650 of the donors. Only TCR beta chains were sequenced in this cohort, and the absence of alpha or paired-chain data limited detectable features. V-gene and J-gene trimming of TCR beta chains was associated with a missense DCLRE1C variant in a later genetic analysis, and the association was replicated in an independent cohort. According to a later genetic analysis, donors in an Asian-associated ancestry cluster had fewer N-insertions in productive TCRs than the approximately 690-donor mean. Correlated functional status among segregating V segments might reflect linkage disequilibrium, but an unknown experimental factor could not be ruled out. Assigning TCR associations to individual alleles was difficult when HLA alleles, especially DR and DQ, strongly co-occurred. In the study, 164 TCR beta chains were listed as associated with cytomegalovirus. According to the authors, the approach could potentially be generalized to other disease states and immunological phenotypes. In an earlier analysis of about 600 of the donors, most TCR beta V segments appeared in productive rearrangements about 87% or about 30% of the time, broadly matching IMGT annotations. CMV serostatus was the only immune exposure information available for the cohort. A further reported finding was that TCR beta sequences accurately predicted the HLA-A and HLA-B alleles for most subjects in the first cohort. A group of highly shared sequence variants was considered likely to be a technical artifact of the sequencing pipeline.

The cohort was made up of 666 healthy bone marrow donors. At the time of sampling, all cohort members were nominally healthy, though unrecorded immune exposures were likely present. The donor was CMV seropositive and was included in the group of 250 to 300 seropositive cohort members. Each donor provided a peripheral blood sample, and peripheral blood mononuclear cells were used for TCR beta sequencing. Genomic DNA was extracted from the blood cell samples with the Qiagen DNeasy Blood Extraction Kit. The CDR3 has 16 amino acids, counting the end cysteine and phenylalanine. Of the read, only the CDR3 DNA is kept; its 48 bases are in frame from base 1. The germline V gene provides CDR1 SGHRS and CDR2 YFSETQ. V has 0 bases trimmed and J has 5 bases trimmed; junction bases matching no gene number 7. Points on this clone: Its cognate antigen has yet to be identified. No base-level quality is on record; no much larger clone is a single base apart.

The library was generated by the immunoSEQ multiplex PCR assay. The multiplex PCR relied on a mix of 60 forward primers for TCR Vbeta segments and 13 reverse primers for TCR Jbeta segments. The CDR3 region of rearranged TCR beta genes was amplified from genomic DNA with a multiplex PCR assay. Amplified TCR beta libraries were sequenced as 87-base-pair reads on the Illumina HiSeq System. In the authors' own workflow: A later analysis tallied 80 million to 95 million unique TCR beta chains across the approximately 670 repertoires, and approximately 12 million of those chains were shared by two or more donors. A nearest-neighbor algorithm error-corrected the raw reads and collapsed the reads into unique sequences, merging closely related sequences to remove PCR and sequencing errors. Alignment of CDR3 sequences to IMGT reference sequences was used to assign V, D and J gene segments. Each retained sequence needed at least a six-nucleotide match to both a V gene segment and a J gene segment. Rearrangements were classified as productive when the CDR3 lacked stop codons and remained in frame with V and J, and all other rearrangements were classified as non-productive. Following IMGT convention, CDR3 was defined as the stretch from the second conserved V-encoded cysteine to the conserved J-encoded phenylalanine. In an earlier analysis of approximately 590 of the donors, sequences lacking an unambiguous match to a single V gene segment were excluded. In an earlier analysis of approximately 590 of the donors, V segments were called functional above 56.7% productive rearrangements and were called segregating when the between-donor standard deviation exceeded 5%. A statistical classification framework was built to diagnose cytomegalovirus status from the catalog of TCR beta chain sequences. In a later analysis, TCR nucleotide sequences were compared against IMGT/GENE-DB human TR gene sequences so that V and J genes could be assigned. Using the TCRdist pipeline, a later analysis assigned CDR3 sequences along with most-parsimonious VDJ recombination scenarios. A later analysis defined each TCR beta chain by its CDR3 amino acid sequence plus V-gene family, and excluded reads lacking a unique V-gene family. In a later analysis, 450 to 600 highly shared, low-generation-probability nucleotide sequences were removed to address suspected cross-contamination and a sequencing artifact. For each public chain, a later analysis derived a clonal expansion index from normalized ranks of inferred template counts within each repertoire. Generation probabilities in a later analysis came from a VDJ recombination model fitted to out-of-frame rearrangements, and those results were checked against IGoR. A later analysis scored TCR-TCR, TCR-HLA and TCR-CMV co-occurrence with hypergeometric tests, applying a repertoire-size bias correction to TCR pairs. False discovery rates were estimated in a later analysis by permuting HLA or CMV assignments 20 times. In a later analysis, co-occurring TCRs were grouped using DBSCAN, with TCRdist sequence similarity added in when clustering inside HLA-allele-positive subsets. Co-occurrence clustering excluded repertoires with fewer than 30,000 or more than 120,000 public chains, plus five with anomalous nucleotide sharing. TCRdb retrieved this table from immuneACCESS and kept in-frame rearrangements only. Not all clones are present; in checked studies, unresolved V genes account for under half, and no reason is known for the remainder. V, J and clone size were drawn from that table, and D and trimming were deduced from the DNA. The sample table lists 200,000 or so clones, roughly four fifths of them with a count of one. Around 2.2% of the sample rests with the top ten.

The rearrangement combines TRBV5-1 with TRBJ2-2; 7 of the junction bases match TRBD2. This clonotype was sampled from a woman in her late teens or twenties in good health and CMV-seropositive. Sequencing was done on a sample of PBMCs. The CDR3 sequence is CASSLGLAAKTGELFF. The bases are TGCGCCAGCAGCTTGGGCCTAGCGGCCAAGACCGGGGAGCTGTTTTTT.